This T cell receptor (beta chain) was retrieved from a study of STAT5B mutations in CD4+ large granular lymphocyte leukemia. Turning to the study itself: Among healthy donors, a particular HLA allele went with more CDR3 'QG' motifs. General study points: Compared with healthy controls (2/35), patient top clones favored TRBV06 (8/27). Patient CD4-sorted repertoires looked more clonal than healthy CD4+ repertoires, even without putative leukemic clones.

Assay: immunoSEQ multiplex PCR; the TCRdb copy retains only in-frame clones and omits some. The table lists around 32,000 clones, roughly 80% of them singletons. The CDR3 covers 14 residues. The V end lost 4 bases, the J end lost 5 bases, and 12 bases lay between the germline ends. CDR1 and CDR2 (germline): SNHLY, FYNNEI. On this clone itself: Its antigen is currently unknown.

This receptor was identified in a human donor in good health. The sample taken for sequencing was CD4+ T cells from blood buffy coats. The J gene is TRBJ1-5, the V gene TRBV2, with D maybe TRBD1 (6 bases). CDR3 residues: CASSAERGYQPQHF. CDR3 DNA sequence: TGTGCCAGCAGTGCGGAGAGGGGGTATCAGCCCCAGCATTTT.